One and the same sample provided the 32 T cell receptor beta chains below, sequenced in a study of T cells after yellow fever vaccination. TCRdb ran MiXCR on the 5' RACE reads and lists one entry per CDR3 protein. The profile shows 450,000 to 650,000 distinct CDR3 sequences, just over 20% of them singletons. The sample consisted of PBMCs, taken about 20 days after the first yellow fever vaccination. The receptors were gathered from a man younger than 35 who received the YFV17D yellow fever vaccine.

This clonotype was observed a handful of times. The V call is TRBV4-3, the J call TRBJ2-5; 7 bases agree with TRBD2. The trim removed 0 bases at V and 3 bases at J, leaving 16 bases unmatched. Germline CDR1 and CDR2: LGHNA and YSLEER. CDR3 length equals 19 residues. Written as DNA, the CDR3 is TGCGCCAGCAGCCAAGATGCCCCTTCCCCTAGCGGTGACAAAGAGACCCAGTACTTC. Its protein is CASSQDAPSPSGDKETQYF.

This clonotype was counted only a few times. The chain couples TRBV3-1 to TRBJ1-2, with 12 nucleotides matching TRBD1. The germline CDR1 and CDR2 sequences are LGHDT and YNNKEL (reference sequence). V shed 6 bases and J 5 bases; nucleotides not matched to a gene: 22. The CDR3 consists of 20 residues. DNA of the CDR3: TGTGCCAGCAGACCCTTCTTGCCGGGACAGGGGGCGCATTCCGTTTATGGCTACACCTTC. It yields the protein CASRPFLPGQGAHSVYGYTF.

This chain uses TRBV27 with TRBJ2-3, with D tentatively TRBD2 (5 bases). Germline CDR1 MNHEY, CDR2 SMNVEV (reference sequence). CDR3 length equals 13 residues. Trimming left V 5 bases short and J 4 bases short, with 10 bases between. This CDR3 reads CASSQADSDTQYF. The CDR3 DNA reads TGTGCCAGCAGTCAAGCGGACTCAGATACGCAGTATTTT.

This clonotype was counted between two and nine times. V is TRBV2 and J is TRBJ2-5, with 8 bases identical to TRBD1. The V and J ends lost 7 bases and 5 bases, in that order; junction bases with no gene match: 9. The CDR3 is made up of 14 amino acids. The germline V gene has CDR1 SNHLY and CDR2 FYNNEI. Here the CDR3 reads CASKYSGGAETQYF. The CDR3 region has the DNA TGTGCCAGCAAATACTCAGGGGGCGCCGAGACCCAGTACTTC.

This clonotype has only a few counts. V and J are TRBV5-1 and TRBJ1-1; D is perhaps TRBD1 (6 bases). V was pared by 4 bases and J by 2 bases, with 18 bases between. Germline lookup yields CDR1 SGHRS and CDR2 YFSETQ. This CDR3 is built from 16 residues. The CDR3 loop is CASSPTGGPLNTEAFF. CDR3 nucleotide sequence: TGCGCCAGCAGCCCGACAGGAGGGCCCCTTAACACTGAAGCTTTCTTT.

This clonotype came up a few times. The chain uses TRBV12-3 or TRBV12-4 and TRBJ1-5; D perhaps matches TRBD1 (5 bases). V gave up 2 bases and J gave up 5 bases, with 10 bases separating them. This CDR3 contains 14 residues. The CDR3 loop reads CASSLTRGHQPQHF. The CDR3 nucleotides read TGTGCCAGCAGTTTAACGAGGGGCCATCAGCCCCAGCATTTT.

A few counts support this clonotype. The chain has TRBV7-2 and TRBJ1-2; D is unresolved. V was trimmed by 3 bases and J by 8 bases, leaving 16 bases between them. Looked up from germline, CDR1 is SGHTA and CDR2 is FQGNSA. CDR3 size: 14 residues. CDR3 sequence (DNA): TGTGCCAGCAGCTTTGAGCGGTTTTCCTTCGGCTACACCTTC. Amino acid sequence: CASSFERFSFGYTF.

The V gene is TRBV5-1, the J gene TRBJ2-2; D ambiguous. The CDR3 is 17 residues long. Per germline, CDR1 SGHRS and CDR2 YFSETQ. The V gene lost 4 bases and the J gene lost 1 base, with 17 bases spanning the gap. CDR3 nucleotide sequence: TGCGCCAGCAGCCCTGGCAGTTCCTCTTTGAACACCGGGGAGCTGTTTTTT. Translating it yields CASSPGSSSLNTGELFF.

The V and J genes are TRBV2 and TRBJ1-2; D ambiguous. Germline lookup yields CDR1 SNHLY and CDR2 FYNNEI. This CDR3 is built from 11 residues. V lost 6 bases and J 6 bases, leaving 8 bases between the germline ends. The CDR3 sequence is CASSQIHGYTF. DNA of the CDR3: TGTGCCAGCAGCCAGATCCATGGCTACACCTTC. The complete variable domain, with remaining parts taken from reference TRBV2 and TRBJ1-2, reads EPEVTQTPSHQVTQMGQEVILRCVPISNHLYFYWYRQILGQKVEFLVSFYNNEISEKSEIFDDQFSVERPDGSNFTLKIRSTKLEDSAMYFCASSQIHGYTFGSGTRLTVV.

This clonotype appeared many times. The chain links TRBV3-1 to TRBJ1-2; TRBD1 matches at 7 bases. The CDR3 is made up of 13 amino acids. Germline V lookup: CDR1 LGHDT, CDR2 YNNKEL (reference sequence). After removal of 3 bases from V and 4 bases from J, the junction contained 2 bases not matched to a gene. CDR3 nucleotide sequence: TGTGCCAGCAGCCAGGGACAGTTCTATGGCTACACCTTC. Protein sequence: CASSQGQFYGYTF.

The chain has TRBV4-1 and TRBJ1-5; no clear D gene. Germline assignment: CDR1 MGHRA and CDR2 YSYEKL. This CDR3 contains 14 residues. V was trimmed by 2 bases and J by 6 bases, leaving 11 bases between them. The CDR3 loop is CASSQPARLQPQHF. The DNA of the CDR3 is TGCGCCAGCAGCCAACCGGCCAGACTTCAGCCCCAGCATTTT.

The CDR3: CASSLGTGDQTF. The CDR3, as DNA: TGTGCCAGCAGCTTGGGGACAGGGGATCAGACCTTC. The genes are TRBV7-9 and TRBJ1-2; 10 bases line up with TRBD1. CDR3 length equals 12 residues. Germline CDR1 SEHNR, CDR2 FQNEAQ (reference sequence). J gave up 14 bases and V 3 bases, and 6 bases lay outside the gene matches.

In its sample, this clonotype is medium-sized. DNA of the CDR3: TGTGCCACCAGCAGAGCCCCAGGGTACGAGCAGTACGTC. This encodes CATSRAPGYEQYV. The V call is TRBV15, the J call TRBJ2-7, with a possible D match to TRBD1 (5 bases). Per the germline V gene, CDR1 is LNHNV and CDR2 is YYDKDF (reference sequence). V was clipped by 1 base and J by 4 bases, with 8 bases between them. This CDR3 is 13 amino acids long.

V usage is TRBV20-1 and J usage is TRBJ2-7; TRBD1 matches 8 bases. The germline gives CDR1 DFQATT, CDR2 SNEGSKA (reference sequence). The trim removed 0 bases at V and 5 bases at J, leaving 9 bases unmatched. This CDR3 contains 15 residues. The CDR3 region has the DNA TGCAGTGCTAGAGATCCTAGACAGGGGCAAAACGAGCAGTACTTC. Protein sequence: CSARDPRQGQNEQYF.

The table lists this clonotype with a few counts. This chain joins TRBV7-6 and TRBJ2-1; D is ambiguous. The V gene lost 5 bases and the J gene lost 7 bases, with 18 bases spanning the gap. The germline gives CDR1 SGHVS, CDR2 FNYEAQ. The CDR3 totals 15 residues. The CDR3, as DNA: TGTGCCAGCAGCCCTGGTCGAACCGACGGGAATGAGCAGTTCTTC. Translated: CASSPGRTDGNEQFF.

This clonotype was observed a handful of times. The gene calls are TRBV4-3 and TRBJ2-3, with a tentative D call TRBD1 (6 bases). Trimming stripped 0 bases from V and 6 bases from J, with 13 bases between. The CDR3 spans 15 residues. Germline assignment: CDR1 LGHNA and CDR2 YSLEER. CDR3 coding DNA: TGCGCCAGCAGCCAAGATCTAGGGGGTACCGATACGCAGTATTTT. Translated, it gives CASSQDLGGTDTQYF.

J is TRBJ1-2 and V is TRBV20-1; D is unresolved. V was shortened by 5 bases and J by 11 bases, with 15 bases between the two germline ends. The CDR3 runs to 11 residues. CDR1 is DFQATT, CDR2 SNEGSKA, per germline (reference sequence). CDR3 region: CSARQRYVYTF. Written as DNA, the CDR3 is TGCAGTGCTCGTCAGAGATACGTATACACCTTC.

This clonotype showed up many times. The rearrangement links TRBV9 to TRBJ2-5, with 8 nucleotides matching TRBD1. CDR1 and CDR2 from the germline V gene are SGDLS and YYNGEE. This CDR3 is built from 13 residues. Trimming cost V 3 bases and J 4 bases; bases outside gene matches: 2. In nucleotides, the CDR3 is TGTGCCAGCAGCGGGACAGGGCGAGAGACCCAGTACTTC. Encoded protein: CASSGTGRETQYF.

The chain couples TRBV12-3 or TRBV12-4 to TRBJ2-2; D is perhaps TRBD1 (6 bases). V lost 4 bases, J lost 6 bases, and 12 bases lay in between. CDR3 length: 14 residues. The CDR3 DNA reads TGTGCCAGCAGTTCAGGGGTCATCGCCGGGGAGCTGTTTTTT. Protein product: CASSSGVIAGELFF.

This clonotype was seen a few times. J is TRBJ2-3 and V is TRBV25-1; D possibly uses TRBD1 or TRBD2 (5 bases each). Germline V lookup: CDR1 MGHDK, CDR2 SYGVNS. The CDR3 is 15 residues long. Trimming cost V 2 bases and J 5 bases, with 14 bases left between them. The CDR3: CASSELGQGRDTQYF. The CDR3, as DNA: TGTGCCAGCAGTGAACTAGGGCAGGGACGAGATACGCAGTATTTT.

This chain joins TRBV27 and TRBJ2-3; no clear D gene. Germline values: CDR1 MNHEY, CDR2 SMNVEV (reference sequence). The CDR3 consists of 12 residues. With 6 bases removed from V and 7 bases from J, the gap between germline ends came to 11 bases. The chain's CDR3 is CASRATLHTQYF. The CDR3 nucleotides are TGTGCCAGCAGGGCGACATTGCATACGCAGTATTTT.

V and J are TRBV4-2 and TRBJ2-7; D may be TRBD1 (6 bases). The germline CDR1 and CDR2 sequences are LGHNA and YNFKEQ. CDR3 length equals 14 residues. Trimming took 1 base from V and 3 from J, leaving 10 bases between them. CDR3 protein: CASSQVGTSYEQYF. The CDR3 DNA follows: TGTGCCAGCAGCCAAGTCGGGACAAGCTACGAGCAGTACTTC.

This clonotype was seen a few times. The chain is built from TRBV4-1 and TRBJ2-1, with 11 bases matching TRBD2. Trimming at V came to 6 bases and at J to 0 bases, leaving 7 bases not matched to a gene. CDR3 length: 17 residues. CDR1 MGHRA and CDR2 YSYEKL come from the germline V gene. The CDR3 region has the DNA TGCGCCAGCAGTAGACTAGCGGGGCCTAGCTCCTACAATGAGCAGTTCTTC. Translating gives CASSRLAGPSSYNEQFF.

The V and J genes are TRBV6-2 or TRBV6-3 and TRBJ2-5; the D is unclear. Trimming took 6 bases from V and 5 from J, leaving 13 bases between them. Germline V gene data show CDR1 as MNHEY and CDR2 as SVGEGT. The CDR3 has 13 amino acids. CDR3 sequence: CASSNNLWETQYF. The DNA for the CDR3 is TGTGCCAGCAGCAACAATCTGTGGGAGACCCAGTACTTC.

There are a few counts of this clonotype. The V gene is TRBV5-4, the J gene TRBJ1-1; 8 nucleotides match TRBD1. The germline CDR1 and CDR2 sequences are SGHNT and YYREEE (reference sequence). The CDR3 is 15 amino acids. V trimming: 6 bases; J trimming: 4 bases; junction bases outside the gene matches: 11. The CDR3 sequence: CASTKLPRGLTEAFF. The CDR3 region has the DNA TGTGCCAGCACCAAACTGCCCAGGGGGCTCACTGAAGCTTTCTTT. Full variable domain (outside the CDR3, taken from reference TRBV5-4 and TRBJ1-1): ETGVTQSPTHLIKTRGQQVTLRCSSQSGHNTVSWYQQALGQGPQFIFQYYREEENGRGNFPPRFSGLQFPNYSSELNVNALELDDSALYLCASTKLPRGLTEAFFGQGTRLTVV.

The CDR3 loop is CASSFWTGLYNEQFF. DNA for the CDR3: TGTGCCAGCAGCTTTTGGACAGGTCTTTACAATGAGCAGTTCTTC. The chain links TRBV5-4 to TRBJ2-1; TRBD1 matches at 7 bases. Unmatched junction bases numbered 6, after V lost 2 bases and J lost 4 bases. The CDR3 consists of 15 residues. Germline lookup yields CDR1 SGHNT and CDR2 YYREEE (reference sequence).

The chain uses TRBV6-1 and TRBJ1-1; possibly TRBD1 for D (5 bases). The CDR3 consists of 12 residues. Germline CDR1 and CDR2: MNHNS and SASEGT. V was trimmed by 4 bases and J by 6 bases, leaving 9 bases between them. The CDR3 region has the DNA TGTGCCAGCAGTGCCAGGGCCGCTGAAGCTTTCTTT. This translates into CASSARAAEAFF.

The chain joins TRBV5-1 to TRBJ2-7; TRBD2 matches at 11 bases. The V and J ends lost 4 bases and 2 bases, in that order; junction bases with no gene match: 5. In germline, CDR1 is SGHRS, CDR2 YFSETQ. The CDR3 spans 15 residues. CDR3 residues: CASSRGLAAPYEQYF. The CDR3 DNA follows: TGCGCCAGCAGCCGGGGACTAGCGGCACCCTACGAGCAGTACTTC.

On this clonotype itself: Germline and junction disagree at one end, which may indicate a read error. J is TRBJ2-3 and V is TRBV24-1, with D unclear. The CDR3 has 11 amino acids. Per the germline V gene, CDR1 is KGHDR and CDR2 is SFDVKD. CDR3 in amino acids: CDTASRDTQYF. For the CDR3, the DNA is TGTGACACCGCTTCCAGGGATACGCAGTATTTT.

This clonotype was seen only a few times. The chain combines TRBV19 with TRBJ2-2; TRBD1 or TRBD2 may be the D gene (5 bases each). This CDR3 is built from 15 residues. Germline V gene data show CDR1 as LNHDA and CDR2 as SQIVND (reference sequence). The ends were cut back, 8 bases at V and 6 bases at J, with 19 bases in the middle. Here the CDR3 reads CASSVSGGGAGELFF. The CDR3 bases are TGTGCCAGTTCAGTCTCTGGGGGTGGTGCCGGGGAGCTGTTTTTT.

This clonotype showed up just a few times. The chain recombines TRBV4-2 with TRBJ2-2; the D gene is possibly TRBD1 (6 bases). The CDR3 runs to 13 residues. V was clipped by 3 bases and J by 7 bases, with 9 bases between them. Germline V gives CDR1 LGHNA, CDR2 YNFKEQ. The CDR3 protein is CASSQEDSGELFF. As DNA, the CDR3 is TGTGCCAGCAGCCAGGAGGACAGCGGGGAGCTGTTTTTT.

In this sample, this clonotype turned up a few times. The V call is TRBV5-4, the J call TRBJ2-2, with a weak D call TRBD1 (6 bases). The CDR3 is 12 residues long. Germline lookup yields CDR1 SGHNT and CDR2 YYREEE (reference sequence). V lost 4 bases, J lost 8 bases, and 9 bases lay in between. CDR3 DNA: TGTGCCAGCAGCCACAGGGTTGGGGAGCTGTTTTTT. Residues: CASSHRVGELFF.